This T cell receptor (beta chain) appears in the sequencing data of a study of shared clonotypes between healthy human individuals. Overall study results and limits: Clonotype sharing among donors, it was expected, would be affected by sequencing depth.

CDR1 and CDR2 (germline): SGHAT, FQNNGV. V was cut by 1 base and J by 0 bases, with 12 bases left in between. CDR3 length: 16 amino acids. Repertoires were generated with immunoSEQ multiplex PCR, while TCRdb's copy carries only in-frame clones and drops some. The sample yields roughly 680,000 clones, over 55% seen once. Only Caucasian adults living in Nashville, Tennessee served as donors. As for this clone: Its antigen is as yet unknown.

This receptor was taken from a woman aged 25 to 45 in good health. Sequencing was done on a sample of memory CD4+ T cells sorted from blood. Subset of the sample: CD45RA-negative fraction. The chain links TRBV11-2 to TRBJ1-1; D not certain. CDR3 DNA: TGTGCCAGCAGCTTAGGAACTTGGCCAGTGAACACTGAAGCTTTCTTT. It specifies CASSLGTWPVNTEAFF.